These T cell receptor beta chains were read from a single sample in a study of T-cell memory formation after mild COVID-19. TCRdb processed the 5' RACE reads anew with MiXCR; each CDR3 protein has one entry. This sample has around 340,000 distinct CDR3 sequences, with approximately 21% found just once. The sample consisted of PBMCs or a T cell subset sorted from them (not recorded which). These receptors came from an adult woman who had mild COVID-19 (a few samples of this study predate the infection). Cell type and time point are not known. The CDR3 runs from the conserved cysteine through the conserved F or W. A D gene is named only where the DNA matches it firmly. Only some rows state a clone size, as once, few, many or a class for expanded clones.

CDR3 protein: CSVLPANYGYTF
CDR3 DNA: TGCAGCGTTCTGCCAGCTAACTATGGCTACACCTTC
V gene: TRBV29-1
clone size: NA
J gene: TRBJ1-2
CDR3 length: 12
D gene: NA

CDR3 protein: CASSPGRQNTEAFF
CDR3 DNA: TGTGCCAGCAGCCCCGGACGGCAGAACACTGAAGCTTTCTTT
V gene: TRBV7-6
clone size: NA
J gene: TRBJ1-1
CDR3 length: 14
D gene: NA

CDR3 protein: CASSRGGYSAETQYF
CDR3 DNA: TGTGCCAGCAGCCGCGGTGGGTATTCAGCAGAGACCCAGTACTTC
V gene: TRBV7-2
clone size: NA
J gene: TRBJ2-5
CDR3 length: 15
D gene: NA

CDR3 protein: CASSPGGLAGYTF
CDR3 DNA: TGTGCCAGCAGTCCAGGGGGTCTCGCCGGCTACACCTTC
V gene: TRBV12-3/TRBV12-4
clone size: few
J gene: TRBJ1-2
CDR3 length: 13
D gene: TRBD1

CDR3 protein: CASSYYRADGYTF
CDR3 DNA: TGTGCCAGCAGTTATTACAGGGCCGATGGCTACACCTTC
V gene: TRBV27
clone size: NA
J gene: TRBJ1-2
CDR3 length: 13
D gene: NA

CDR3 protein: CASSPTLRTKETQYF
CDR3 DNA: TGTGCCAGCAGCCCCACCCTTCGGACCAAAGAGACCCAGTACTTC
V gene: TRBV7-9
clone size: few
J gene: TRBJ2-5
CDR3 length: 15
D gene: NA

CDR3 protein: CASSIRSSYSTDTQYF
CDR3 DNA: TGTGCCAGCAGCATACGAAGTAGCTATAGCACAGATACGCAGTATTTT
V gene: TRBV9
clone size: NA
J gene: TRBJ2-3
CDR3 length: 16
D gene: NA

CDR3 protein: CASRAGGWGETQYF
CDR3 DNA: TGTGCCAGCAGAGCCGGCGGGTGGGGAGAGACCCAGTACTTC
V gene: TRBV2
clone size: few
J gene: TRBJ2-5
CDR3 length: 14
D gene: NA

CDR3 protein: CASSPGGLETQYF
CDR3 DNA: TGCGCCAGCAGCCCCGGAGGGCTGGAGACCCAGTACTTC
V gene: TRBV4-1
clone size: once
J gene: TRBJ2-5
CDR3 length: 13
D gene: NA

CDR3 protein: CASSLGTSGGLTYEQYF
CDR3 DNA: TGTGCCAGCAGCTTAGGGACTAGCGGGGGCCTTACCTACGAGCAGTACTTC
V gene: TRBV7-8
clone size: many
J gene: TRBJ2-7
CDR3 length: 17
D gene: TRBD2

CDR3 protein: CDSSSGTSLGDEQFF
CDR3 DNA: TGCGACAGCAGCTCCGGGACTAGCTTAGGCGATGAGCAGTTCTTC
V gene: TRBV5-1
clone size: NA
J gene: TRBJ2-1
CDR3 length: 15
D gene: TRBD2

CDR3 protein: CASSLTPARGNQPQHF
CDR3 DNA: TGTGCCAGCAGCTTAACTCCGGCCAGGGGCAATCAGCCCCAGCATTTT
V gene: TRBV7-2
clone size: few
J gene: TRBJ1-5
CDR3 length: 16
D gene: NA

CDR3 protein: CASSQENAGQYNEQFF
CDR3 DNA: TGTGCCAGCAGCCAAGAGAATGCGGGACAATACAATGAGCAGTTCTTC
V gene: TRBV4-2
clone size: many
J gene: TRBJ2-1
CDR3 length: 16
D gene: NA

CDR3 protein: CASSPATLIDTEAFF
CDR3 DNA: TGTGCCAGCTCACCGGCTACCCTGATCGACACTGAAGCTTTCTTT
V gene: TRBV18
clone size: NA
J gene: TRBJ1-1
CDR3 length: 15
D gene: NA

CDR3 protein: CASSLQGNTLGHYGYTF
CDR3 DNA: TGTGCCAGCAGCTTACAAGGGAACACTCTGGGGCACTATGGCTACACCTTC
V gene: TRBV7-9
clone size: NA
J gene: TRBJ1-2
CDR3 length: 17
D gene: NA

CDR3 protein: CASSLASGPYGYTF
CDR3 DNA: TGTGCCAGCAGTCTCGCCTCCGGTCCTTATGGCTACACCTTC
V gene: TRBV12-3/TRBV12-4
clone size: NA
J gene: TRBJ1-2
CDR3 length: 14
D gene: NA

CDR3 protein: CASSDLIARRKQFF
CDR3 DNA: TGTGCCAGCAGTGATTTGATAGCGAGAAGAAAGCAGTTCTTC
V gene: TRBV27
clone size: NA
J gene: TRBJ2-1
CDR3 length: 14
D gene: NA

CDR3 protein: CASSSTGNSNQPQHF
CDR3 DNA: TGTGCCAGCAGCTCAACAGGAAATAGCAATCAGCCCCAGCATTTT
V gene: TRBV5-6
clone size: few
J gene: TRBJ1-5
CDR3 length: 15
D gene: NA

CDR3 protein: CASSLMGQGLGEKLFF
CDR3 DNA: TGTGCCAGCAGCTTGATGGGACAGGGGTTGGGGGAAAAACTGTTTTTT
V gene: TRBV5-5
clone size: NA
J gene: TRBJ1-4
CDR3 length: 16
D gene: TRBD1

CDR3 protein: CASSESRSGNQPQHF
CDR3 DNA: TGCGCCAGCAGTGAGTCGAGATCGGGGAATCAGCCCCAGCATTTT
V gene: TRBV10-2
clone size: few
J gene: TRBJ1-5
CDR3 length: 15
D gene: NA

CDR3 protein: CASSYRDAEKTQYF
CDR3 DNA: TGTGCCAGCAGTTACCGGGACGCCGAGAAGACCCAGTACTTC
V gene: TRBV6-6
clone size: NA
J gene: TRBJ2-5
CDR3 length: 14
D gene: NA

CDR3 protein: CASSQDLGDSSGRAGEQYF
CDR3 DNA: TGTGCCAGCAGCCAAGATTTGGGGGACAGCAGCGGGAGGGCCGGCGAGCAGTACTTC
V gene: TRBV4-2
clone size: NA
J gene: TRBJ2-7
CDR3 length: 19
D gene: TRBD2

CDR3 protein: CASSQNRAEWRDTEAFF
CDR3 DNA: TGTGCCAGCAGCCAGAATAGGGCAGAGTGGAGGGACACTGAAGCTTTCTTT
V gene: TRBV4-2
clone size: NA
J gene: TRBJ1-1
CDR3 length: 17
D gene: NA

CDR3 protein: CSVEEPLTGELFF
CDR3 DNA: TGCAGCGTTGAAGAACCTCTCACCGGGGAGCTGTTTTTT
V gene: TRBV29-1
clone size: few
J gene: TRBJ2-2
CDR3 length: 13
D gene: NA

CDR3 protein: CASSDDGNSYNEQFF
CDR3 DNA: TGTGCCAGCAGTGATGATGGCAACTCCTACAATGAGCAGTTCTTC
V gene: TRBV2
clone size: few
J gene: TRBJ2-1
CDR3 length: 15
D gene: NA

CDR3 protein: CASSPLGAASYNEQFF
CDR3 DNA: TGCGCCAGCAGCCCCCTTGGGGCGGCGTCCTACAATGAGCAGTTCTTC
V gene: TRBV5-1
clone size: few
J gene: TRBJ2-1
CDR3 length: 16
D gene: NA

CDR3 protein: CASSLGNGGTDTQYF
CDR3 DNA: TGCGCCAGCAGCTTGGGGAACGGGGGAACAGATACGCAGTATTTT
V gene: TRBV5-1
clone size: NA
J gene: TRBJ2-3
CDR3 length: 15
D gene: NA

CDR3 protein: CASGLVRGGIFNYGYTF
CDR3 DNA: TGTGCTAGTGGTTTGGTAAGAGGAGGGATTTTTAACTATGGCTACACCTTC
V gene: TRBV12-5
clone size: NA
J gene: TRBJ1-2
CDR3 length: 17
D gene: NA

CDR3 protein: CASSSPPPTGSQETQYF
CDR3 DNA: TGTGCCAGCAGCTCCCCCCCCCCGACAGGGTCTCAAGAGACCCAGTACTTC
V gene: TRBV7-9
clone size: few
J gene: TRBJ2-5
CDR3 length: 17
D gene: TRBD1

CDR3 protein: CASSQSVVLGGGDTQYF
CDR3 DNA: TGTGCCAGCAGTCAAAGTGTAGTTTTAGGAGGGGGAGATACGCAGTATTTT
V gene: TRBV6-1
clone size: few
J gene: TRBJ2-3
CDR3 length: 17
D gene: NA

CDR3 protein: CSVDGQGAEETQYF
CDR3 DNA: TGCAGCGTTGACGGACAGGGGGCGGAAGAGACCCAGTACTTC
V gene: TRBV29-1
clone size: NA
J gene: TRBJ2-5
CDR3 length: 14
D gene: TRBD1

CDR3 protein: CASSSRSGSSGELFF
CDR3 DNA: TGTGCCAGCAGCTCCAGGTCGGGGAGTTCCGGGGAGCTGTTTTTT
V gene: TRBV5-8
clone size: few
J gene: TRBJ2-2
CDR3 length: 15
D gene: NA

CDR3 protein: CASMPGGAMREQFF
CDR3 DNA: TGTGCCAGCATGCCGGGGGGGGCAATGAGGGAGCAGTTCTTC
V gene: TRBV6-6
clone size: NA
J gene: TRBJ2-1
CDR3 length: 14
D gene: TRBD2

CDR3 protein: CASSSLGGEYF
CDR3 DNA: TGTGCCAGCAGCTCCCTCGGGGGCGAGTACTTC
V gene: TRBV5-6
clone size: few
J gene: TRBJ2-7
CDR3 length: 11
D gene: NA

CDR3 protein: CSVGVGQGDYGYTF
CDR3 DNA: TGCAGTGTTGGCGTGGGACAGGGCGACTATGGCTACACCTTC
V gene: TRBV20-1
clone size: NA
J gene: TRBJ1-2
CDR3 length: 14
D gene: TRBD1

CDR3 protein: CASNGGRASGEQFF
CDR3 DNA: TGTGCCAGCAACGGCGGGAGGGCCAGTGGGGAGCAGTTCTTC
V gene: TRBV6-6
clone size: NA
J gene: TRBJ2-1
CDR3 length: 14
D gene: TRBD2

CDR3 protein: CASSGGGSKSVAKNIQYF
CDR3 DNA: TGTGCCAGCAGCGGGGGGGGATCAAAAAGTGTGGCCAAAAACATTCAGTACTTC
V gene: TRBV7-2
clone size: few
J gene: TRBJ2-4
CDR3 length: 18
D gene: TRBD2

CDR3 protein: CASSESGLPSGSNQPQHF
CDR3 DNA: TGTGCCAGCAGTGAGAGCGGGCTACCCAGTGGTAGCAATCAGCCCCAGCATTTT
V gene: TRBV25-1
clone size: NA
J gene: TRBJ1-5
CDR3 length: 18
D gene: NA

CDR3 protein: CASSQDRYSPLHF
CDR3 DNA: TGTGCCAGCAGCCAGGACCGTTATTCACCCCTCCACTTT
V gene: TRBV5-4
clone size: NA
J gene: TRBJ1-6
CDR3 length: 13
D gene: NA

CDR3 protein: CAISESSAAGRYF
CDR3 DNA: TGTGCCATCAGTGAGTCTTCGGCCGCAGGGAGGTACTTC
V gene: TRBV10-3
clone size: NA
J gene: TRBJ2-7
CDR3 length: 13
D gene: NA

CDR3 protein: CASSLRDSPYEQYF
CDR3 DNA: TGTGCCAGCAGCCTCCGGGACAGTCCTTACGAGCAGTACTTC
V gene: TRBV9
clone size: NA
J gene: TRBJ2-7
CDR3 length: 14
D gene: TRBD1

CDR3 protein: CASSLTGVAVSEQYF
CDR3 DNA: TGTGCCAGCAGTTTGACGGGGGTCGCAGTGAGCGAGCAGTACTTC
V gene: TRBV27
clone size: NA
J gene: TRBJ2-7
CDR3 length: 15
D gene: NA

CDR3 protein: CASSQAQGGGYTF
CDR3 DNA: TGTGCCAGCAGCCAAGCACAGGGTGGTGGCTACACCTTC
V gene: TRBV14
clone size: NA
J gene: TRBJ1-2
CDR3 length: 13
D gene: NA

CDR3 protein: CASSYLEGDEKLFF
CDR3 DNA: TGTGCCAGCAGCTACCTGGAGGGGGATGAAAAACTGTTTTTT
V gene: TRBV6-6
clone size: few
J gene: TRBJ1-4
CDR3 length: 14
D gene: NA

CDR3 protein: CAWSVRGPQFF
CDR3 DNA: TGTGCCTGGAGTGTACGGGGGCCCCAGTTCTTC
V gene: TRBV30
clone size: many
J gene: TRBJ2-1
CDR3 length: 11
D gene: NA

CDR3 protein: CASSPRGTAAYEQYF
CDR3 DNA: TGTGCCAGCAGCCCCCGGGGGACAGCAGCCTACGAGCAGTACTTC
V gene: TRBV7-2
clone size: NA
J gene: TRBJ2-7
CDR3 length: 15
D gene: NA

CDR3 protein: CASSPVAGGIVTGELFF
CDR3 DNA: TGCGCCAGCAGCCCGGTAGCGGGGGGAATCGTCACCGGGGAGCTGTTTTTT
V gene: TRBV4-1
clone size: NA
J gene: TRBJ2-2
CDR3 length: 17
D gene: TRBD2

CDR3 protein: CASSLSGWGKNIQYF
CDR3 DNA: TGCGCCAGCAGCTTGTCCGGCTGGGGTAAAAACATTCAGTACTTC
V gene: TRBV5-1
clone size: few
J gene: TRBJ2-4
CDR3 length: 15
D gene: NA

CDR3 protein: CSASGALGGGETQYF
CDR3 DNA: TGCAGTGCTAGCGGGGCTCTGGGGGGCGGGGAGACCCAGTACTTC
V gene: TRBV20-1
clone size: NA
J gene: TRBJ2-5
CDR3 length: 15
D gene: NA

CDR3 protein: CASSQDLRAYNEQFF
CDR3 DNA: TGCGCCAGCAGCCAGGACCTGAGGGCCTACAATGAGCAGTTCTTC
V gene: TRBV4-3
clone size: NA
J gene: TRBJ2-1
CDR3 length: 15
D gene: NA

CDR3 protein: CATSRGLAGDYPGELFF
CDR3 DNA: TGTGCCACCAGCAGGGGACTAGCGGGAGATTACCCCGGGGAGCTGTTTTTT
V gene: TRBV15
clone size: NA
J gene: TRBJ2-2
CDR3 length: 17
D gene: TRBD2

CDR3 protein: CASSPGTSGGFMDTQYF
CDR3 DNA: TGTGCCAGCAGCCCGGGGACTAGCGGGGGGTTCATGGATACGCAGTATTTT
V gene: TRBV7-9
clone size: few
J gene: TRBJ2-3
CDR3 length: 17
D gene: TRBD2

CDR3 protein: CASSPGGIYQPQHF
CDR3 DNA: TGTGCCAGCAGCCCAGGGGGGATCTATCAGCCCCAGCATTTT
V gene: TRBV12-3/TRBV12-4
clone size: few
J gene: TRBJ1-5
CDR3 length: 14
D gene: TRBD1

CDR3 protein: CASSLDWPETSGLPDFFYEQYF
CDR3 DNA: TGTGCCAGCAGCTTAGACTGGCCGGAGACTAGCGGGCTGCCCGATTTCTTCTACGAGCAGTACTTC
V gene: TRBV11-3
clone size: few
J gene: TRBJ2-7
CDR3 length: 22
D gene: TRBD2

CDR3 protein: CASSYPTAGTSGVLNEQFF
CDR3 DNA: TGTGCCAGCAGTTACCCAACCGCCGGGACTAGCGGGGTCCTCAATGAGCAGTTCTTC
V gene: TRBV27
clone size: NA
J gene: TRBJ2-1
CDR3 length: 19
D gene: TRBD2

CDR3 protein: CASSIGTGYEQFF
CDR3 DNA: TGTGCCAGCAGCATAGGGACAGGCTATGAGCAGTTCTTC
V gene: TRBV7-7
clone size: many
J gene: TRBJ2-1
CDR3 length: 13
D gene: TRBD1

CDR3 protein: CSANRGLVPNEQFF
CDR3 DNA: TGCAGTGCTAACCGGGGACTAGTGCCCAATGAGCAGTTCTTC
V gene: TRBV20-1
clone size: many
J gene: TRBJ2-1
CDR3 length: 14
D gene: TRBD2

CDR3 protein: CAISESGGAINEQYF
CDR3 DNA: TGTGCCATCAGTGAGTCGGGGGGCGCGATTAACGAGCAGTACTTC
V gene: TRBV10-3
clone size: few
J gene: TRBJ2-7
CDR3 length: 15
D gene: NA